The T cell receptor beta chain described here comes from a study of technical replicates of blood from a handful of donors. The repertoire was sequenced with immunoSEQ multiplex PCR; TCRdb's copy has only in-frame clones and lacks some. The sample lists just over 70,000 clones, approximately 96% occurring once. This sequence was found in a human donor in good health. Sequenced: T cells isolated from PBMCs.

The CDR3 here is CASSPHLMVTDTQYF. Written as DNA, the CDR3 is TGTGCCAGCAGTCCCCATCTAATGGTCACAGATACGCAGTATTTT. The chain recombines TRBV27 with TRBJ2-3; no clear D gene. The V end was cut by 5 bases, the J end by 2 bases, with 14 bases between. The CDR3 is 15 residues long. Germline assignment: CDR1 MNHEY and CDR2 SMNVEV (reference sequence).